A selection of T cell receptor beta chains follows, all from one sample in a study of CD8+ T cells in alopecia areata. Clones were read by immunoSEQ multiplex PCR, and TCRdb kept only the in-frame ones, dropping some. The table records 250,000 to 350,000 clones, around 64% of them present only once. Sequenced material: CD4+ T cells sorted from blood, taken at week 52, from a patient treated with tofacitinib. The receptors stem from a human donor with alopecia areata. CDR3s include the opening cysteine and the closing phenylalanine or tryptophan. A D gene is named only where the DNA matches it firmly. Expanded clones get a size class; other rows say once, few or many, or leave the size out.

d_call	clone_size	v_call	j_call	cdr3_nt	cdr3_aa
NA	NA	TRBV30	TRBJ1-2	TGTGCCTGGGCCGGGGGGCGCTATGGCTACACCTTC	CAWAGGRYGYTF
TRBD2	NA	TRBV5-1	TRBJ2-7	TGCGCCAGCAGCCCCAGCGGGGGGACCACCTACGAGCAGTACTTC	CASSPSGGTTYEQYF
NA	NA	TRBV29-1	TRBJ1-4	TGCAGCGTTGAAAAAGGGACCGGTGAAAAACTGTTTTTT	CSVEKGTGEKLFF
NA	NA	TRBV18	TRBJ2-3	TGTGCCAGCTCACTCATTGAATCTACCCGGGATACGCAGTATTTT	CASSLIESTRDTQYF
NA	few	TRBV5-5	TRBJ2-5	TGTGCCAGCAGCTTGGGGGCTGGGTACCAAGAGACCCAGTACTTC	CASSLGAGYQETQYF
NA	NA	TRBV5-1	TRBJ1-1	TGCGCCAGCAGCTGGGGACCGCTCATGAACACTGAAGCTTTCTTT	CASSWGPLMNTEAFF
TRBD1	NA	TRBV7-2	TRBJ2-7	TGTGCCAGCAGCTCAGGGGGCGCCTACGAGCAGTACTTC	CASSSGGAYEQYF
TRBD1	NA	TRBV4-3	TRBJ2-7	TGCGCCAGCAGCCACACGACAGGGTACGAGCAGTACTTC	CASSHTTGYEQYF
TRBD2	NA	TRBV30	TRBJ2-2	TGTGCCTGGAGCGAGATAGCGGGGGTCACCGGGGAGCTGTTTTTT	CAWSEIAGVTGELFF
NA	few	TRBV5-4	TRBJ2-2	TGTGCCAGCAGCTTGGCGTTTAGCGGTAACACCGGGGAGCTGTTTTTT	CASSLAFSGNTGELFF
TRBD1	few	TRBV29-1	TRBJ2-2	TGCAGCGTTAAAACGACAGGGGGGAAGGTGAACACCGGGGAGCTGTTTTTT	CSVKTTGGKVNTGELFF
TRBD1	NA	TRBV2	TRBJ1-4	TGTGCCAGCAGTGGCAGGGGGAATGAAAAACTGTTTTTT	CASSGRGNEKLFF
TRBD1	NA	TRBV30	TRBJ1-5	TGTGCCGCGGGGACAGGGCGCAATCAGCCCCAGCATTTT	CAAGTGRNQPQHF
TRBD1	NA	TRBV5-1	TRBJ2-1	TGCGCCAGCAGCTTAAGGACAGGGATCAATGAGCAGTTCTTC	CASSLRTGINEQFF
NA	NA	TRBV29-1	TRBJ2-2	TGCAGCGTTCGGAAGGGTGTGGGCACCGGGGAGCTGTTTTTT	CSVRKGVGTGELFF
NA	NA	TRBV6-5	TRBJ1-1	TGTGCCAGCAGTTCTGCGAGGAACACTGAAGCTTTCTTT	CASSSARNTEAFF
NA	few	TRBV18	TRBJ2-5	TGTGCCAGCTCACCCCCGGGAGAGACCCAGTACTTC	CASSPPGETQYF
NA	few	TRBV15	TRBJ2-3	TGTGCCACCAATACAGGGTGGGCAGATACGCAGTATTTT	CATNTGWADTQYF
NA	NA	TRBV29-1	TRBJ2-7	TGCAGCGTTGCGGAGCGGCTAGGCGAGCAGTACTTC	CSVAERLGEQYF
NA	few	TRBV30	TRBJ1-1	TGTGCCTGGAGTGTACAGTGGAACACTGAAGCTTTCTTT	CAWSVQWNTEAFF
TRBD1	NA	TRBV29-1	TRBJ1-1	TGCAGCGTTGAAGGACAGGGTTCGGAGGCTTTCTTT	CSVEGQGSEAFF
NA	NA	TRBV29-1	TRBJ2-3	TGCAGCGTGCCGAAAGGATTAGGTTTCGCAGATACGCAGTATTTT	CSVPKGLGFADTQYF
NA	NA	TRBV7-7	TRBJ2-5	TGTGCTAGCAGCTTAGCCCCTGCGGGGGCCCAAGAGACCCAGTACTTC	CASSLAPAGAQETQYF
NA	NA	TRBV7-3	TRBJ2-1	TGTGCCAGCAGCCAGGGGCGGAATGAGCAGTTCTTC	CASSQGRNEQFF
TRBD1	few	TRBV27	TRBJ2-5	TGTGCCAGCAGTTTATCTCCGGGACAGGGTAAAGAGACCCAGTACTTC	CASSLSPGQGKETQYF
NA	NA	TRBV30	TRBJ2-4	TGTGCCTGGGGGCTGGGGGCTCGTAAAAACATTCAGTACTTC	CAWGLGARKNIQYF
TRBD1	NA	TRBV2	TRBJ2-5	TGTGCCAGCAGTCTCGGACAGGGCAGGGTGACCCAGTACTTC	CASSLGQGRVTQYF
NA	NA	TRBV7-2	TRBJ1-1	TGTGCCAGCAGCTTGGCCCGGGACACGGGCAAAGCTTTCTTT	CASSLARDTGKAFF
NA	NA	TRBV7-8	TRBJ2-3	TGTGCCAGCCGCAATTACCAGGGGCCAGATACGCAGTATTTT	CASRNYQGPDTQYF
NA	few	TRBV29-1	TRBJ2-7	TGCAGCGTTGGGAGGGGGACGGTTGCCTACGAGCAGTACTTC	CSVGRGTVAYEQYF
TRBD1	NA	TRBV7-2	TRBJ1-6	TGTGCCAGCAGAATACCGGGACAGAATTCACCCCTCCACTTT	CASRIPGQNSPLHF
NA	once	TRBV4-3	TRBJ2-2	TGCGCCAGCAGCCAAGGGGGCTCCGGGGAGCTGTTTTTT	CASSQGGSGELFF
TRBD2	few	TRBV29-1	TRBJ2-1	TGCAGCGTCGGGACTAGCGACTCCTACAATGAGCAGTTCTTC	CSVGTSDSYNEQFF
NA	NA	TRBV18	TRBJ1-1	TGTGCCAGCTCGCCGTTCTCGGGGAGGCCGAACACTGAAGCTTTCTTT	CASSPFSGRPNTEAFF
NA	NA	TRBV20-1	TRBJ2-1	TGCAGTGCGTCCGCAGATGAGCAGTTCTTC	CSASADEQFF
NA	NA	TRBV5-6	TRBJ2-5	TGTGCCAGCAGCCCGGGCCCTGTTCAAGAGACCCAGTACTTC	CASSPGPVQETQYF
NA	NA	TRBV6-5	TRBJ2-5	TGTGCCAGCAGTAGGGGTCCCCAAGAGACCCAGTACTTC	CASSRGPQETQYF
TRBD1	NA	TRBV5-4	TRBJ2-3	TGTGCCAGCAGCTTACAGGGGAGAGCAGATACGCAGTATTTT	CASSLQGRADTQYF
NA	NA	TRBV9	TRBJ1-6	TGTGCCAGCAGCCCCCAGGGGACCCTCTTTAATTCACCCCTCCACTTT	CASSPQGTLFNSPLHF
NA	NA	TRBV29-1	TRBJ2-3	TGCAGCGTTTACGATCCGACAGGTGGCACAGATACGCAGTATTTT	CSVYDPTGGTDTQYF